Listed below are T cell receptor beta chains from one sample, sequenced in a study of cytomegalovirus exposure and HLA in healthy donors. Repertoires were generated with immunoSEQ multiplex PCR, while TCRdb's copy carries only in-frame clones and drops some. The sample consists of some 170,000 clones, approximately 90% of them appearing once. Sequencing was performed on PBMCs. These receptors all stem from a woman aged 25 to 39 in good health and CMV-seronegative. CDR3s include the opening cysteine and the closing phenylalanine or tryptophan. The order of the fields is J gene, CDR3 length, V gene, CDR3 protein.

TRBJ1-3	16	TRBV7-8	CASSFTTGGVGNTIYF
TRBJ2-3	13	TRBV5-1	CASSRDWGDTQYF
TRBJ2-1	17	TRBV25-1	CASPWRGAALGYNEQFF
TRBJ1-6	14	TRBV5-4	CASGQGFNNSPLHF
TRBJ2-5	15	TRBV6-5	CASSVGTSGRETQYF
TRBJ1-1	17	TRBV5-4	CASSLALRDSPNTEAFF
TRBJ1-2	14	TRBV15	CATSRDWGDYGYTF
TRBJ2-7	16	TRBV5-1	CASSFMTGIKAHEQYF
TRBJ2-7	17	TRBV7-2	CASSGDKDTISSYEQYF
TRBJ1-2	15	TRBV7-2	CASSLDDRGFSGYTF
TRBJ2-2	13	TRBV7-2	CASSLDSKGELFF
TRBJ1-5	15	TRBV6-1	CASGGGTHSNQPQHF
TRBJ1-6	15	TRBV6-5	CASSYSRQGNSPLHF
TRBJ2-3	16	TRBV7-6	CASSLVIAGDTDTQYF
TRBJ1-5	16	TRBV13	CASSLRGGFGNQPQHF
TRBJ2-1	16	TRBV10-1	CASSPPGNGGNNEQFF
TRBJ2-5	10	TRBV20-1	CSAEGETQYF
TRBJ2-2	15	TRBV19	CASSPGQLNTGELFF
TRBJ1-3	14	TRBV5-6	CASSLGDRLNTIYF
TRBJ1-1	15	TRBV5-6	CASSPQQGFGTEAFF
TRBJ2-1	17	TRBV11-2	CASSLESPGSSYNEQFF
TRBJ2-5	16	TRBV5-1	CASRRTRDRGPGAQYF
TRBJ1-1	13	TRBV7-6	CASSFRGSTEAFF
TRBJ2-7	14	TRBV7-2	CASSLGGTSYEQYF
TRBJ2-7	14	TRBV2	CASSELAGRQEQYF
TRBJ1-1	14	TRBV7-9	CASSLQGANTEAFF
TRBJ1-1	14	TRBV10-1	CASSESTLDSEAFF
TRBJ1-4	13	TRBV4-3	CASSQDREEKLFF
TRBJ1-6	13	TRBV6-6	CAGGDGLNSPLHF
TRBJ1-2	15	TRBV7-8	CASSLGRGQNYGYTF
TRBJ1-5	13	TRBV27	CASSPGGVRPQHF
TRBJ2-7	16	TRBV27	CASSRLAGYPQYEQYF
TRBJ2-3	14	TRBV18	CASSPAGVRDTQYF
TRBJ1-3	15	TRBV7-2	CASSLDRSSGNTIYF
TRBJ2-2	19	TRBV4-1	CASSQGRRAGTGNTGELFF
TRBJ2-3	14	TRBV6-1	CASRGGVVTDTQYF
TRBJ2-7	14	TRBV10-1	CASSEWTGAYEQYF
TRBJ1-2	14	TRBV28	CAIATGPANYGYTF
TRBJ1-1	16	TRBV10-3	CAIRPGTEAFGTEAFF
TRBJ2-3	16	TRBV11-2	CASSLAGGPGTDTQYF
TRBJ1-5	14	TRBV2	CASSGQLSNQPQHF
TRBJ1-3	13	TRBV7-9	CASSLGGGNTIYF
TRBJ2-7	13	TRBV27	CASSYGGLYEQYF
TRBJ2-3	17	TRBV7-9	CASSLSVGEGGTDTQYF
TRBJ2-7	19	TRBV29-1	CSVELPFPGTSGGAYEQYF
TRBJ2-1	12	TRBV7-9	CASSLVVHEQFF
NA	15	TRBV6-5	CASRPPQGFPYEQYF
TRBJ2-3	14	TRBV7-9	CASSLEGGGITQYF
TRBJ1-1	19	TRBV5-1	CASSSLGLGMGWEDTEAFF
TRBJ2-7	12	TRBV2	CASSRQAYEQYF
TRBJ1-1	16	TRBV4-1	CASSRIKTGLNTEAFF
TRBJ2-7	16	TRBV7-2	CASSPPSFGTNYEQYF
TRBJ2-2	13	TRBV6-5	CASSPLVSGELFF
TRBJ1-5	15	TRBV6-5	CASRRTGARDQPQHF